Following are 12 T cell receptor beta chains from one sample sequenced in a study of breast tumors, draining lymph nodes, adjacent tissues. Each CDR3 protein is one row after TCRdb ran MiXCR on the multiplex PCR reads. This repertoire shows approximately 180,000 distinct CDR3 sequences, roughly 35% found once; its top ten account for around 3.5%. Axillary draining lymph nodes of breast cancer patients supplied the node samples. The specimen sequenced was axillary lymph node tissue. Receptors were obtained from a female donor with breast cancer. Some clones in this sample may be carry-over from other donors' samples.

This clonotype was detected only once. Given a much more abundant clone one base away, this may be a read error. This chain uses TRBV12-5 with TRBJ2-3, with a possible D match to TRBD2 (6 bases). CDR1 and CDR2 (germline): LGHNT, FRNRAP. The ends were cut back, 0 bases at V and 0 bases at J, with 19 bases in the middle. CDR3 length: 19 amino acids. The CDR3 DNA sequence: TGTGCTAGTGGTTTGGTCTGGACTGGCGGGGAATTCAGCACAGATACGCAGTATTTT. It is translated as CASGLVWTGGEFSTDTQYF.

This clonotype was observed many times. This chain uses TRBV13 with TRBJ2-1; 9 positions match TRBD2. The germline V gene encodes CDR1 PRHDT and CDR2 FYEKMQ (reference sequence). Losses at the gene ends were 1 base for V and 4 bases for J; bases not matched to a gene: 2. This CDR3 region has 15 residues. CDR3 in amino acids: CASSLVAGVYNEQFF. The CDR3 bases are TGTGCCAGCAGCTTAGTAGCGGGAGTGTACAATGAGCAGTTCTTC.

This clonotype was recorded many times. The V gene is TRBV20-1, the J gene TRBJ2-1, with D possibly being TRBD2 (6 bases). Per germline, CDR1 DFQATT and CDR2 SNEGSKA (reference sequence). V lost 0 bases and J lost 10, with 13 bases in between. This CDR3 has 13 residues. The DNA of the CDR3 is TGCAGTGCTAGAGATCTGCGGGGACGGGAGCAGTTCTTC. Translated, it gives CSARDLRGREQFF.

The chain couples TRBV5-5 to TRBJ1-2, with unresolved D. Germline CDR1 and CDR2: SGHKS and YYEKEE (reference sequence). The length of the CDR3 is 16 residues. With 0 bases removed from V and 4 bases from J, the gap between germline ends came to 16 bases. The CDR3 protein is CASSLARQTIVYGYTF. The CDR3 DNA reads as TGTGCCAGCAGCTTGGCCAGGCAGACGATCGTCTATGGCTACACCTTC.

The V and J genes are TRBV20-1 and TRBJ2-7, with D tentatively TRBD1 (6 bases). The germline V gene encodes CDR1 DFQATT and CDR2 SNEGSKA (reference sequence). This CDR3 region has 15 residues. Trimming removed 6 bases from V and 5 bases from J, with 23 bases in between. The DNA of the CDR3 is TGCAGTGCCAGCTCACCCCAGAAGGGGGACCACGAGCAGTACTTC. Translating gives CSASSPQKGDHEQYF.

A note on this clonotype: A read error may be the cause here, since a much bigger clone is one base away. This chain connects TRBV6-5 to TRBJ2-7, with D perhaps matching TRBD2 (6 bases). Germline V gene sequence: CDR1 MNHEY, CDR2 SVGAGI. Trimming stripped 0 bases from V and 6 bases from J, with 15 bases between. This CDR3 is 15 amino acids long. The CDR3 DNA reads TGTGCCAGCAGTTACTCGAGGGCGGGAACGGGCGAGCAGTACTTC. Translation: CASSYSRAGTGEQYF.

As for this clonotype: A much larger clone is a single base away; this may be a read error. This rearrangement joins TRBV4-3 to TRBJ1-5; TRBD1 is a possible D gene (5 bases). The V gene's germline CDR1 is LGHNA and CDR2 YSLEER. CDR3 size: 16 residues. The V end was cut by 4 bases, the J end by 3 bases, with 16 bases between. For the CDR3, the DNA is TGCGCCAGCAGCCGAGATTGGGGGGAGCCCAATCAGCCCCAGCATTTT. Translated: CASSRDWGEPNQPQHF.

This clonotype was seen many times. V usage is TRBV29-1 and J usage is TRBJ2-3, with D unresolved. Between the trimmed V and J ends, which lost 6 bases and 5 bases, there was a span of 9 bases. CDR1 is SQVTM and CDR2 is ANQGSEA in the germline V gene. The CDR3 runs to 11 residues. The CDR3: CSVAGQDTQYF. The DNA of the CDR3 is TGCAGCGTGGCCGGTCAAGATACGCAGTATTTT.

This clonotype was seen ten or more times. The rearrangement uses TRBV12-3 or TRBV12-4 and TRBJ2-1; D is perhaps TRBD2 (6 bases). This CDR3 has 13 residues. Deletions cut 2 bases from V and 9 bases from J, with 11 bases between. As DNA, the CDR3 is TGTGCCAGCAGTTTAATGGGAGGTCTTGAGCAGTTCTTC. Its protein is CASSLMGGLEQFF.

This chain connects TRBV20-1 to TRBJ1-1; D is ambiguous. CDR3 length: 13 residues. V lost 0 bases, J lost 6 bases, and 11 bases lay in between. Germline V gene data show CDR1 as DFQATT and CDR2 as SNEGSKA (reference sequence). CDR3 in DNA: TGCAGTGCTAGAGATGGGGAGCGGGCTGAAGCTTTCTTT. Protein product: CSARDGERAEAFF.

This clonotype occurred many times. The genes are TRBV7-9 and TRBJ2-5; weak D call: TRBD1 (6 bases). Trimming removed 5 bases from V and 2 bases from J, with 9 bases in between. The CDR3 contains 13 residues. Germline V CDR1 and CDR2: SEHNR, FQNEAQ (reference sequence). CDR3 residues: CASSPQGQETQYF. CDR3 nucleotide sequence: TGTGCCAGCAGCCCACAGGGTCAAGAGACCCAGTACTTC. Based on the CDR3 plus reference TRBV7-9 and TRBJ2-5, the full variable domain is DTGVSQNPRHKITKRGQNVTFRCDPISEHNRLYWYRQTLGQGPEFLTYFQNEAQLEKSRLLSDRFSAERPKGSFSTLEIQRTEQGDSAMYLCASSPQGQETQYFGPGTRLLVL.

This chain uses TRBV4-2 with TRBJ2-3; TRBD2 matches at 7 bases. CDR1 and CDR2 (germline): LGHNA, YNFKEQ. The CDR3 contains 11 residues. The V and J ends lost 8 bases and 7 bases, in that order; junction bases with no gene match: 3. The DNA of the CDR3 is TGTGCCAGCTTGGGAGGGCATACGCAGTATTTT. Translating it yields CASLGGHTQYF.